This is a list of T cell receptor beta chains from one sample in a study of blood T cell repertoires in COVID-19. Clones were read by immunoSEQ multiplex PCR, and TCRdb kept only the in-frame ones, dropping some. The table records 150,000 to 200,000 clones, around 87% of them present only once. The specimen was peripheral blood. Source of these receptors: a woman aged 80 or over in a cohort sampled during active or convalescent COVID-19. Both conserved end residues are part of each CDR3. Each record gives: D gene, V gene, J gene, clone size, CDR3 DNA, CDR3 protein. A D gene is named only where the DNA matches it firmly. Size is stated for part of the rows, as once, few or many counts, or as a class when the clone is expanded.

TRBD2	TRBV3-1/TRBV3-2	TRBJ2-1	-	TGTGCCAGCAGCCAAGAAACTTTCCGACTAGCGGGGGGGAATGAGCAGTTCTTC	CASSQETFRLAGGNEQFF
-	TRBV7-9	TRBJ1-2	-	TGTGCCAGCAGCTTAGGGACGGGAGGCTACACCTTC	CASSLGTGGYTF
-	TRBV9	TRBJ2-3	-	TGTGCCAGCAGCGCCGGAGGTGGAGGTACAGATACGCAGTATTTT	CASSAGGGGTDTQYF
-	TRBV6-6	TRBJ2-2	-	TGTGCCAGCAGTTACTCAGCGGGCACCGGGGAGCTGTTTTTT	CASSYSAGTGELFF
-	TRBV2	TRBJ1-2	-	TGTGCCAGCAGCTCCCGGAGGGCGACTAACTATGGCTACACCTTC	CASSSRRATNYGYTF
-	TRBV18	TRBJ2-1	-	TGTGCCAGCTCACTTGCGATTAACAATGAGCAGTTCTTC	CASSLAINNEQFF
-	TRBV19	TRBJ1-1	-	TGTGCCAGTAGACAGGGAATCACTGAAGCTTTCTTT	CASRQGITEAFF
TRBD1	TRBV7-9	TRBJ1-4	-	TGTGCCAGCAGCCAGCTAGGACAGGACGGGGAACTGTTTTTT	CASSQLGQDGELFF
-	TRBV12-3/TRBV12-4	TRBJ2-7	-	TGTGCCAGCAGTTTACCAGGGATATACGAGCAGTACTTC	CASSLPGIYEQYF
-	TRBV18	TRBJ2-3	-	TGTGCCAGCTCACCTTCGGACACGTACACAGATACGCAGTATTTT	CASSPSDTYTDTQYF
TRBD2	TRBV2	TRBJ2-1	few	TGTGCCAGCAGGGCTAGCGGGGCCTACAATGAGCAGTTCTTC	CASRASGAYNEQFF
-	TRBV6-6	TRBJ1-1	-	TGTGCCAGCAGTTATTGGGAGCGGGACACTGAAGCTTTCTTT	CASSYWERDTEAFF
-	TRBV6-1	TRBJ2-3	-	TGTGCCAGCAGTGAATTTAGGGGTCTGGGCACAGATACGCAGTATTTT	CASSEFRGLGTDTQYF
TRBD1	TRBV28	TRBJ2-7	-	TGTGCCAGCAGTTTAATAAACTTCAGGACAGGGTCTTACGAGCAGTACTTC	CASSLINFRTGSYEQYF
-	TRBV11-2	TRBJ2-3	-	TGTGCCAGCAGCCCCCGGCAGGGGCGGTACACAGATACGCAGTATTTT	CASSPRQGRYTDTQYF
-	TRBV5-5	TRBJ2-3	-	TGTGCCAGCAGCTTTCTCCCAGATACGCAGTATTTT	CASSFLPDTQYF
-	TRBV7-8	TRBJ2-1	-	TGTGCCAGCAGCCCCCGGGACTCACTTGGATCTGAGCAGTTCTTC	CASSPRDSLGSEQFF
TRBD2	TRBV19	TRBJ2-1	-	TGTGCCAGTAGTATTGTGGGCGGGGGAGCTGCTAATGAGCAGTTCTTC	CASSIVGGGAANEQFF
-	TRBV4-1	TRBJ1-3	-	TGCGCCAGCAGCCCAGGGACTGTCTCTGGAAACACCATATATTTT	CASSPGTVSGNTIYF
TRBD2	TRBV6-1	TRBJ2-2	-	TGTGCCAGCAGTGGACTAGCGGGGGGGCCGAGAACCGGGGAGCTGTTTTTT	CASSGLAGGPRTGELFF
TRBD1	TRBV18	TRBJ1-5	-	TGTGCCAGCTCACCCGGGACAGGGAACAATCAGCCCCAGCATTTT	CASSPGTGNNQPQHF
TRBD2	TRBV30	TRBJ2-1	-	TGTGCCTGGGAACTAGCGGGGATATACAATGAGCAGTTCTTC	CAWELAGIYNEQFF
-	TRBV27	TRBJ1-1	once	TGTGCCAGCATCTCCCTTTGGGGGGCTGAAGCTTTCTTT	CASISLWGAEAFF
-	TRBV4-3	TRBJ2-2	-	TGCGCCAGCAGCCAAGACACAGGGTATACCGGGGAGCTGTTTTTT	CASSQDTGYTGELFF
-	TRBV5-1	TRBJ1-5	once	TGCGCCAGCAGCTTGTCAGGAGGGGCTGGCCAGCCCCAGCATTTT	CASSLSGGAGQPQHF
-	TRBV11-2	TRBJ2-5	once	TGTGCCAGCACCCTAACGGGGAGAAAAGAGACCCAGTACTTC	CASTLTGRKETQYF
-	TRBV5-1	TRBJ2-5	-	TGCGCCAGCAGTGAGTTACAAGAGACCCAGTACTTC	CASSELQETQYF